Shown below are 30 T cell receptor beta chains from a single sample sequenced in a study of blood T cell repertoires in COVID-19. Using immunoSEQ multiplex PCR, the repertoire was profiled, and TCRdb retains in-frame clones only, with some absent. This table holds about 260,000 clones, 70% to 85% found once. The material sequenced was peripheral blood. The receptors shown here come from a woman older than 75 with acute or convalescent COVID-19.

The chain carries TRBV12-3 or TRBV12-4 and TRBJ1-2; D is uncertain. This CDR3 has 13 amino acids. V was shortened by 6 bases and J by 6 bases, with 14 bases between the two germline ends. CDR3 in DNA: TGTGCCAGCAGCCACCGGGTAGGAGATGGCTACACCTTC. Its translation: CASSHRVGDGYTF.

The gene calls are TRBV9 and TRBJ1-1; the D gene is possibly TRBD1 (6 bases). This CDR3 region has 15 residues. V lost 0 bases and J 1 base, leaving 10 bases between the germline ends. The V gene's germline CDR1 is SGDLS and CDR2 YYNGEE. For the CDR3, the DNA is TGTGCCAGCAGCGTAGCGGGACACCCGAACACTGAAGCTTTCTTT. It yields the protein CASSVAGHPNTEAFF.

The V and J genes are TRBV6-2 or TRBV6-3 and TRBJ1-5; possibly TRBD1 for D (6 bases). Trimming pared 2 bases from V and 1 base from J, leaving 9 bases between. The CDR3 consists of 15 residues. Germline V lookup: CDR1 MNHEY, CDR2 SVGEGT. The CDR3 loop is CASSYGGGSNQPQHF. The DNA for the CDR3 is TGTGCCAGCAGTTACGGGGGCGGAAGCAATCAGCCCCAGCATTTT.

This chain connects TRBV5-1 to TRBJ1-2; TRBD1 might be the D (5 bases). Per germline, CDR1 SGHRS and CDR2 YFSETQ. Trimming stripped 3 bases from V and 8 bases from J, with 11 bases between. The CDR3 covers 12 residues. The DNA of the CDR3 is TGCGCCAGCAGCTCCCAGGGAATCGGCTACACCTTC. It translates to CASSSQGIGYTF.

The chain carries TRBV5-1 and TRBJ1-4, with 7 nucleotides matching TRBD1. Trimming at V came to 0 bases and at J to 5 bases, leaving 4 bases not matched to a gene. Germline CDR1 SGHRS, CDR2 YFSETQ. This CDR3 spans 15 amino acids. The CDR3 sequence is CASSLGGTENEKLFF. CDR3 nucleotides: TGCGCCAGCAGCTTGGGTGGGACAGAGAATGAAAAACTGTTTTTT.

The J gene is TRBJ2-2, the V gene TRBV5-1, with 7 bases fitting TRBD2. Germline V gene sequence: CDR1 SGHRS, CDR2 YFSETQ. The CDR3 covers 12 residues. Germline trimming cut 4 bases from V and 6 bases from J; bases unmatched to any gene: 0. Here the CDR3 DNA reads TGCGCCAGCAGCGCGGGGGCCGGGGAGCTGTTTTTT. It specifies CASSAGAGELFF.

CDR3 DNA: TGCGCCAGCAGTGCGGAGGGGTCATTCTTCATGAACACTGAAGCTTTCTTT. This sequence encodes CASSAEGSFFMNTEAFF. The chain has TRBV10-1 and TRBJ1-1, with D possibly TRBD1 on 5 matching bases. This CDR3 comprises 17 residues. The V and J ends lost 4 bases and 0 bases respectively, with 18 bases between them. The germline gives CDR1 WNHNN, CDR2 SYGVQD (reference sequence).

This clone occurred a few times. The gene calls are TRBV5-1 and TRBJ2-7; D is possibly TRBD1 (6 bases). Germline loops: CDR1 SGHRS, CDR2 YFSETQ. This CDR3 is 18 amino acids long. The V end lost 4 bases, the J end lost 1 base, and 24 bases lay between the germline ends. CDR3 sequence (DNA): TGCGCCAGCAGCCCCTGGAGCGTTTGGCAGGGGACATCCTACGAGCAGTACTTC. It yields the protein CASSPWSVWQGTSYEQYF.

The chain joins TRBV6-6 to TRBJ1-2; 9 bases are shared with TRBD1. There are 11 residues in the CDR3. V lost 6 bases to trimming and J lost 8 bases; unmatched junction nucleotides: 1. The germline CDR1 and CDR2 sequences are MNHNY and SVGAGI (reference sequence). The CDR3 loop is CASSTGGGYTF. CDR3 sequence (DNA): TGTGCCAGCAGCACAGGGGGCGGCTACACCTTC.

This chain joins TRBV2 and TRBJ1-3; D gene unclear. The CDR3 loop spans 14 amino acids. Trimming shortened V by 1 base and J by 4 bases, and 8 bases separated the two germline ends. The germline gives CDR1 SNHLY, CDR2 FYNNEI. In DNA, the CDR3 is TGTGCCAGCAGTGAAGACCTAGTGGGAAACACCATATATTTT. It specifies CASSEDLVGNTIYF. The full variable domain, its missing parts supplied by reference TRBV2 and TRBJ1-3, is EPEVTQTPSHQVTQMGQEVILRCVPISNHLYFYWYRQILGQKVEFLVSFYNNEISEKSEIFDDQFSVERPDGSNFTLKIRSTKLEDSAMYFCASSEDLVGNTIYFGEGSWLTVV.

The chain carries TRBV5-1 and TRBJ1-4; D call uncertain. This CDR3 is built from 14 residues. From germline, CDR1 is SGHRS and CDR2 YFSETQ. The germline V and J ends were trimmed by 4 bases and 8 bases, with 15 bases remaining between them. CDR3 protein: CASSLDGGVEKLFF. CDR3 DNA: TGCGCCAGCAGCCTGGACGGCGGGGTAGAAAAACTGTTTTTT.

The chain uses TRBV5-1 and TRBJ1-1, with 7 bases lining up with TRBD1. This CDR3 is built from 15 residues. The germline V gene encodes CDR1 SGHRS and CDR2 YFSETQ. J was trimmed by 0 bases and V by 4 bases; bases with no gene match: 6. CDR3: CASSQSQGMNTEAFF. CDR3 in DNA: TGCGCCAGCAGCCAGTCACAGGGGATGAACACTGAAGCTTTCTTT.

This chain uses TRBV3-1 (or the pseudogene TRBV3-2) with TRBJ1-5, with unresolved D. Trimming removed 0 bases at V and 2 bases at J, with 11 bases between. The germline V gene encodes CDR1 LGHDT and CDR2 YNNKEL (reference sequence). The CDR3 covers 16 residues. This CDR3 is CASSQDSSVGNQPQHF. The CDR3 nucleotides are TGTGCCAGCAGCCAAGACTCGAGTGTCGGCAATCAGCCCCAGCATTTT.

The rearrangement joins TRBV6-5 to TRBJ2-5, with 7 bases matching TRBD2. This CDR3 contains 14 residues. The junction had 8 bases not matched to a gene; V was cut back by 6 bases and J by 4 bases. CDR1 is MNHEY and CDR2 is SVGAGI in the germline V gene. The CDR3: CASSPPSSGETQYF. The DNA for the CDR3 is TGTGCCAGCAGCCCACCCTCTAGCGGAGAGACCCAGTACTTC.

The gene calls are TRBV5-1 and TRBJ1-3; 7 bases line up with TRBD1. Germline V gene data show CDR1 as SGHRS and CDR2 as YFSETQ. J gave up 3 bases and V 3 bases, and 9 bases lay outside the gene matches. This CDR3 region has 16 residues. CDR3 sequence: CASSSSTGSLGNTIYF. CDR3 sequence (DNA): TGCGCCAGCAGCTCCTCGACAGGGTCTCTTGGAAACACCATATATTTT.

The rearrangement links TRBV6-5 to TRBJ1-1, with TRBD1 matching over 11 bases. This CDR3 is built from 14 residues. Germline V CDR1 and CDR2: MNHEY, SVGAGI. V dropped 6 bases and J dropped 8; count of bases not matched to a gene: 8. The CDR3 DNA is TGTGCCAGCAGCCCCGGGACAGGGGGAACCGAAGCTTTCTTT. Its protein product is CASSPGTGGTEAFF.

The chain is built from TRBV18 and TRBJ1-6; maybe TRBD1 (5 bases). The ends were cut back, 6 bases at V and 8 bases at J, with 17 bases in the middle. Germline V gene sequence: CDR1 KGHSH, CDR2 LQKENI. The CDR3 length is 15 residues. The CDR3 loop reads CASSPVRDRDSPLHF. The CDR3 coding sequence is TGTGCCAGCTCTCCTGTCAGGGATAGGGATTCACCCCTCCACTTT.

Concerning this clone: Within the sample, other DNA sequences also encode this same CDR3. The V call is TRBV5-1, the J call TRBJ2-7; TRBD2 matches at 11 bases. The CDR3 consists of 15 residues. V gave up 2 bases and J gave up 2 bases; unmatched junction bases: 3. CDR1 SGHRS and CDR2 YFSETQ come from the germline V gene. The CDR3 protein is CASSLSSGRTYEQYF. The CDR3 DNA is TGCGCCAGCAGCTTATCTAGCGGGAGGACCTACGAGCAGTACTTC. Full variable domain (missing parts from reference TRBV5-1 and TRBJ2-7): KAGVTQTPRYLIKTRGQQVTLSCSPISGHRSVSWYQQTPGQGLQFLFEYFSETQRNKGNFPGRFSGRQFSNSRSEMNVSTLELGDSALYLCASSLSSGRTYEQYFGPGTRLTVT.

The CDR3 here is CASSPRLGAGDTQYF. The DNA of the CDR3 is TGTGCCAGCAGCCCAAGACTAGGGGCGGGAGATACGCAGTATTTT. The chain has TRBV11-2 and TRBJ2-3; tentative D call: TRBD2 (6 bases). The CDR3 consists of 15 residues. CDR1 SGHAT and CDR2 FQNNGV come from the germline V gene. V gave up 5 bases and J gave up 5 bases, with 17 bases separating them.

This chain joins TRBV4-2 and TRBJ2-1, with 8 bases matching TRBD1. Unmatched junction bases numbered 9, after V lost 4 bases and J lost 1 base. This CDR3 has 17 residues. Germline V gene sequence: CDR1 LGHNA, CDR2 YNFKEQ. The CDR3 DNA sequence: TGTGCCAGCAGCCGACCCCCGGGACAGGAGTCCTACAATGAGCAGTTCTTC. It yields the protein CASSRPPGQESYNEQFF.

The chain couples TRBV6-4 to TRBJ1-1; possibly TRBD1 for D (5 bases). Germline assignment: CDR1 MRHNA and CDR2 SNTAGT. Trimming removed 6 bases from V and 7 bases from J, with 9 bases in between. This CDR3 spans 11 amino acids. The CDR3 loop is CASRKGIEAFF. The CDR3 nucleotides are TGTGCCAGCAGGAAGGGGATTGAAGCTTTCTTT.

The rearrangement joins TRBV5-8 to TRBJ2-1; weak D call: TRBD1 (6 bases). The V and J ends lost 1 base and 0 bases respectively, with 11 bases between them. The germline CDR1 and CDR2 sequences are SGHTS and YDEGEE. The CDR3 is made up of 16 amino acids. CDR3 region: CASSLTGRGSYNEQFF. DNA of the CDR3: TGTGCCAGCAGCTTGACTGGCAGGGGCTCCTACAATGAGCAGTTCTTC.

The chain joins TRBV5-1 to TRBJ2-7; D ambiguous. V was pared by 4 bases and J by 3 bases, with 8 bases between. CDR1 SGHRS and CDR2 YFSETQ come from the germline V gene. The CDR3 runs to 12 residues. This chain's CDR3 is CASSPGHYEQYF. The CDR3 DNA follows: TGCGCCAGCAGCCCGGGTCACTACGAGCAGTACTTC.

The CDR3 protein is CASRARPGGIFSSDGYTF. In DNA, the CDR3 is TGTGCCAGCAGAGCTCGGCCCGGCGGTATCTTTTCATCCGATGGCTACACCTTC. This rearrangement joins TRBV7-3 to TRBJ1-2; D is uncertain. The CDR3 runs 18 residues. The V and J ends lost 6 bases and 6 bases respectively, with 29 bases between them. Germline assignment: CDR1 SGHTA and CDR2 FQGTGA. Together with reference TRBV7-3 and TRBJ1-2, the CDR3 gives the full variable domain: GAGVSQTPSNKVTEKGKYVELRCDPISGHTALYWYRQSLGQGPEFLIYFQGTGAADDSGLPNDRFFAVRPEGSVSTLKIQRTERGDSAVYLCASRARPGGIFSSDGYTFGSGTRLTVV.

The chain links TRBV7-3 to TRBJ2-5, with TRBD1 matching over 8 bases. CDR1 is SGHTA and CDR2 is FQGTGA in the germline V gene. The CDR3 is 14 residues long. V dropped 3 bases and J dropped 1; count of bases not matched to a gene: 1. CDR3 in DNA: TGTGCCAGCAGCTTGACAGGGGTCCAAGAGACCCAGTACTTC. This encodes CASSLTGVQETQYF. The full variable domain, completed using reference TRBV7-3 and TRBJ2-5, is GAGVSQTPSNKVTEKGKYVELRCDPISGHTALYWYRQSLGQGPEFLIYFQGTGAADDSGLPNDRFFAVRPEGSVSTLKIQRTERGDSAVYLCASSLTGVQETQYFGPGTRLLVL.

J is TRBJ1-2 and V is TRBV6-5; no firm D call. CDR1 is MNHEY and CDR2 is SVGAGI in the germline V gene. The CDR3 contains 13 residues. V was shortened by 6 bases and J by 7 bases, with 15 bases between the two germline ends. The CDR3 DNA sequence: TGTGCCAGCAGGGCGACATATTTGGGTGGCTACACCTTC. Protein product: CASRATYLGGYTF.

V gene TRBV7-2 combines with J gene TRBJ2-7; 11 nucleotides match TRBD2. This CDR3 comprises 16 residues. The germline gives CDR1 SGHTA, CDR2 FQGNSA. J was trimmed by 4 bases and V by 1 base; bases with no gene match: 6. CDR3 protein: CASSLGSSGGLYEQYF. In nucleotides, the CDR3 is TGTGCCAGCAGCTTAGGCTCTAGCGGGGGGTTATACGAGCAGTACTTC.

This chain joins TRBV28 and TRBJ2-3; tentative D call: TRBD2 (6 bases). V gave up 8 bases and J gave up 0 bases, with 12 bases separating them. CDR1 MDHEN and CDR2 SYDVKM come from the germline V gene. CDR3 length: 14 residues. The CDR3: CASGRETSTDTQYF. Written as DNA, the CDR3 is TGTGCCAGCGGGCGGGAAACTAGCACAGATACGCAGTATTTT.

The gene calls are TRBV4-2 and TRBJ2-2, with 11 bases matching TRBD2. This CDR3 has 16 amino acids. V was clipped by 1 base and J by 6 bases; unmatched bases: 4. In germline, CDR1 is LGHNA, CDR2 YNFKEQ. CDR3 coding DNA: TGTGCCAGCAGCCAAGGACTAGCGGGATTGGCCGGGGAGCTGTTTTTT. Translating gives CASSQGLAGLAGELFF.

The V call is TRBV18, the J call TRBJ1-5; TRBD1 agrees at 7 bases. V lost 6 bases and J lost 5; bases outside the gene matches: 4. The CDR3 sequence is 13 residues long. In germline, CDR1 is KGHSH, CDR2 LQKENI. CDR3 in DNA: TGTGCCAGCTCGGGGGACAGAGATCAGCCCCAGCATTTT. Protein product: CASSGDRDQPQHF.